This is a list of T cell receptor beta chains from one sample in a study of cytomegalovirus exposure and HLA in healthy donors. The protocol was immunoSEQ multiplex PCR, while the TCRdb copy is restricted to in-frame clones and leaves out a portion. The profile shows more than 140,000 clones, over 75% of them singletons. The sequencing input was PBMCs. The receptors were sampled from a man aged 25 to 45 in good health and CMV-seropositive. CDR3s include the opening cysteine and the closing phenylalanine or tryptophan. The D gene is left open where the match is weak. Size tells how often a clone was seen (once, few, many) or the class of an expanded clone, and some rows leave it out.

V gene	clone size	J gene	D gene	CDR3 protein	CDR3 DNA
TRBV7-9	-	TRBJ2-7	TRBD1	CASSFGTGDSYEQYF	TGTGCCAGCAGCTTTGGGACAGGGGATTCCTACGAGCAGTACTTC
TRBV5-6	-	TRBJ2-5	-	CASSLGGLQETQYF	TGTGCCAGCAGCTTGGGTGGCTTACAAGAGACCCAGTACTTC
TRBV27	few	TRBJ2-2	TRBD2	CASSFSSGGPNTGELFF	TGTGCCAGCAGTTTCTCTAGCGGGGGGCCTAACACCGGGGAGCTGTTTTTT
TRBV6-1	-	TRBJ2-2	TRBD1	CASRPGQGITGELFF	TGTGCCAGCAGACCGGGACAGGGGATAACCGGGGAGCTGTTTTTT
TRBV7-6	once	TRBJ2-7	TRBD2	CASSFAGEGYEQYF	TGTGCCAGCAGCTTTGCGGGAGAGGGCTACGAGCAGTACTTC
TRBV7-2	-	TRBJ1-1	-	CASSWGHANTEAFF	TGTGCCAGCAGCTGGGGCCATGCGAACACTGAAGCTTTCTTT
TRBV11-2	-	TRBJ1-6	-	CASSAGNYNSPLHF	TGTGCCAGCAGCGCCGGGAACTATAATTCACCCCTCCACTTT
TRBV7-8	-	TRBJ1-1	-	CASSSRRGDTEAFF	TGTGCCAGCAGCTCCCGGCGGGGGGACACTGAAGCTTTCTTT
TRBV19	-	TRBJ1-5	-	CASSSQKTGTSFHQPQHF	TGTGCCAGTAGTAGCCAAAAGACAGGAACGAGCTTCCATCAGCCCCAGCATTTT
TRBV7-2	-	TRBJ2-1	TRBD2	CASSARTSGKFF	TGTGCCAGCAGCGCTCGGACTAGCGGGAAGTTCTTC
TRBV28	-	TRBJ2-3	TRBD2	CASSGLAGGPKGTDTQYF	TGTGCCAGCAGTGGACTAGCGGGAGGTCCCAAGGGCACAGATACGCAGTATTTT
TRBV30	few	TRBJ2-2	-	CAWRGGTGTGELFF	TGTGCCTGGAGGGGGGGAACGGGCACCGGGGAGCTGTTTTTT
TRBV29-1	-	TRBJ2-2	TRBD1	CSVEDRRTGNTGELFF	TGCAGCGTTGAAGATCGGCGGACAGGGAACACCGGGGAGCTGTTTTTT
TRBV5-4	once	TRBJ2-3	TRBD2	CASSFSGSRKTDTQYF	TGTGCCAGCAGCTTTAGCGGGAGTAGGAAGACAGATACGCAGTATTTT
TRBV2	few	TRBJ2-7	-	CASRVREQYF	TGTGCCAGCAGGGTCAGGGAGCAGTACTTC
TRBV14	-	TRBJ1-1	-	CASRGRGTEAFF	TGTGCCAGCAGGGGTCGGGGGACTGAAGCTTTCTTT
TRBV4-1	medium-sized	TRBJ2-1	TRBD2	CASSEGLAGANEQFF	TGCGCCAGCAGCGAAGGACTAGCGGGAGCCAATGAGCAGTTCTTC
TRBV5-1	-	TRBJ2-5	-	CASSLMASQGGAETQYF	TGCGCCAGCAGCTTGATGGCTAGCCAGGGGGGAGCAGAGACCCAGTACTTC
TRBV7-9	-	TRBJ1-1	-	CASSYEQGRTEAFF	TGTGCCAGCAGCTACGAACAGGGACGGACTGAAGCTTTCTTT
TRBV30	-	TRBJ1-2	-	CASSGSTGYGYTF	TGTGCCTCATCAGGGTCAACCGGGTATGGCTACACCTTC
TRBV28	-	TRBJ1-5	TRBD1	CASSAWTGVGQPQHF	TGTGCCAGCAGTGCCTGGACAGGGGTGGGTCAGCCCCAGCATTTT
TRBV27	-	TRBJ2-7	-	CASSADERYEQYF	TGTGCCAGCAGCGCAGACGAGAGGTACGAGCAGTACTTC
TRBV6-1	-	TRBJ2-7	TRBD1	CASSLTGTATYEQYF	TGTGCCAGCAGTTTAACCGGGACAGCCACCTACGAGCAGTACTTC
TRBV30	-	TRBJ2-1	-	CAWERRNEQFF	TGTGCCTGGGAAAGGAGGAATGAGCAGTTCTTC
TRBV29-1	-	TRBJ2-5	-	CSVVSGQQETQYF	TGCAGCGTTGTCTCGGGACAACAAGAGACCCAGTACTTC
TRBV7-6	once	TRBJ2-5	TRBD1	CASSSETGRDQETQYF	TGTGCCAGCAGTTCTGAGACAGGGCGCGACCAAGAGACCCAGTACTTC
TRBV27	-	TRBJ2-3	-	CATGGTLQGGQYF	TGTGCCACCGGCGGGACCTTGCAGGGGGGGCAGTATTTT
TRBV27	-	TRBJ1-1	-	CASSLQGLWTEAFF	TGTGCCAGCAGTTTACAGGGGTTGTGGACTGAAGCTTTCTTT
TRBV19	-	TRBJ1-5	TRBD1	CASSIGRSGPGQNQPQHF	TGTGCCAGTAGTATTGGTCGTTCCGGGCCGGGACAGAATCAGCCCCAGCATTTT
TRBV2	-	TRBJ1-4	-	CASRGGGLYNEKLFF	TGTGCCAGCAGAGGCGGGGGACTGTACAATGAAAAACTGTTTTTT
TRBV6-5	-	TRBJ2-7	-	CASSTLQGYEQYF	TGTGCCAGCAGTACACTACAGGGCTACGAGCAGTACTTC
TRBV2	once	TRBJ2-1	TRBD1	CASRAGQGATLKEFF	TGTGCCAGCAGGGCCGGACAGGGGGCGACGTTGAAAGAGTTCTTC
TRBV7-2	-	TRBJ1-5	TRBD1	CASSPGGTVSNQPQHF	TGTGCCAGCAGCCCGGGTGGGACAGTTAGCAATCAGCCCCAGCATTTT
TRBV27	-	TRBJ2-7	-	CASSFRQNYEQYF	TGTGCCAGCAGTTTCAGACAGAACTACGAGCAGTACTTC
TRBV30	-	TRBJ1-5	-	CAWSPGGLRGQPQHF	TGTGCCTGGAGTCCGGGGGGTCTTAGGGGCCAGCCCCAGCATTTT
TRBV18	-	TRBJ1-2	TRBD1	CASSRDPGTGGGYTF	TGTGCCAGCTCACGTGATCCCGGGACAGGGGGAGGCTACACCTTC
TRBV7-2	-	TRBJ2-1	TRBD2	CASSSSGRAGNEQFF	TGTGCCAGCAGCTCGAGCGGGAGGGCCGGCAATGAGCAGTTCTTC
TRBV28	-	TRBJ1-2	-	CASTPGGGGYGYTF	TGTGCCAGCACCCCCGGGGGCGGGGGCTATGGCTACACCTTC
TRBV19	-	TRBJ2-2	TRBD1	CASKGQRFAGELFF	TGTGCCAGTAAGGGACAGAGGTTCGCCGGGGAGCTGTTTTTT
TRBV15	-	TRBJ2-7	TRBD2	CATSRKGGPTYEQYF	TGTGCCACCAGCAGGAAGGGAGGGCCGACCTACGAGCAGTACTTC
TRBV27	few	TRBJ2-3	-	CASKPLGAVNTDTQYF	TGTGCCAGCAAACCCCTGGGGGCTGTAAACACAGATACGCAGTATTTT